This TCR beta chain was recovered during a study of blood T cell repertoires in COVID-19. Turning to the study itself: In each case, the material was cDNA or gDNA derived from T cells, B-cell-depleted T cells, or PBMCs.

The CDR3 totals 15 residues. The ends lost 5 bases at V and 5 bases at J; junction bases unmatched: 9. In germline, CDR1 is SGHVS, CDR2 FNYEAQ. In the authors' workflow: For nucleated cells, counts were estimated from reference gene primer amplification. Only in-frame clones appear in the TCRdb table, and some are missing; sequencing was by immunoSEQ multiplex PCR. That table furnishes V, J and clone size, whereas the DNA furnished D and trimming. The sample has about 480,000 clones, 80% to 90% seen once; the top ten hold 0.8% to 0.9%. The chain links TRBV7-6 to TRBJ2-1; 7 positions agree with TRBD2. This TCR was sampled from a man aged 18 to 35 with COVID-19, enrolled during active disease. Sequenced: peripheral blood. Here the CDR3 reads CASSPPGGTNNEQFF. The CDR3 DNA reads TGTGCCAGCAGCCCCCCGGGAGGTACTAACAATGAGCAGTTCTTC.